These 12 T cell receptor beta chains originate from one sample sequenced in a study of T-cell reconstitution after alpha-beta-depleted transplantation in children. As it was prepared, the TCRbeta library received unique molecular identifiers. Each CDR3 protein gets one entry after TCRdb re-called the PCR reads with MiXCR. Of roughly 200,000 distinct CDR3 sequences listed, 8% to 10% are singletons. The sample was PBMCs from the stem cell graft donor, taken from the stem cell graft. All receptors come from a human donor who donated a stem cell graft to a child with acute lymphoblastic leukemia.

This clonotype was seen a few times. The CDR3 protein is CSASSATNTGELFF. In nucleotides, the CDR3 is TGCAGTGCTAGTTCAGCCACGAACACCGGGGAGCTGTTTTTT. V usage is TRBV20-1 and J usage is TRBJ2-2; D gene ambiguous. The CDR3 spans 14 residues. The germline V gene encodes CDR1 DFQATT and CDR2 SNEGSKA (reference sequence). Trimming shortened V by 3 bases and J by 0 bases, and 8 bases separated the two germline ends.

The chain combines TRBV3-1 with TRBJ2-7, with a weak D call TRBD2 (6 bases). Trimming removed 4 bases from V and 1 base from J, with 14 bases in between. The CDR3 is made up of 15 amino acids. From germline, CDR1 is LGHDT and CDR2 YNNKEL (reference sequence). The CDR3 coding sequence is TGTGCCAGCAGCCCACCGGGCGGGGATTCCTACGAGCAGTACTTC. It codes for CASSPPGGDSYEQYF.

This clonotype was counted ten times or more. This chain's CDR3 is CASSLAGQGINEQFF. The CDR3 region has the DNA TGCGCCAGCAGCTTGGCGGGACAGGGAATCAATGAGCAGTTCTTC. This chain links TRBV5-1 with TRBJ2-1, with TRBD1 matching 9 bases. CDR1 and CDR2 from the germline V gene are SGHRS and YFSETQ. Trimming took 0 bases from V and 6 from J; bases not matched to a gene: 4. There are 15 residues in the CDR3.

This clonotype was counted at least ten times. The V and J genes are TRBV20-1 and TRBJ2-1; 7 nucleotides match TRBD1. Germline-derived CDR1 and CDR2 are DFQATT and SNEGSKA (reference sequence). The CDR3 runs 14 residues. V trimming: 0 bases; J trimming: 8 bases; junction bases outside the gene matches: 7. Here the CDR3 DNA reads TGCAGTGCTAGAGATCTGCAGGGGGACGATGAGCAGTTCTTC. Protein sequence: CSARDLQGDDEQFF.

This clonotype was detected many times. The rearrangement joins TRBV10-3 to TRBJ2-3, with 8 positions matching TRBD1. The CDR3 has 15 amino acids. V gave up 3 bases and J gave up 1 base; unmatched junction bases: 3. Germline CDR1 ENHRY, CDR2 SYGVKD. The DNA of the CDR3 is TGTGCCATCAGTGATCCGGACAGGGGCACAGATACGCAGTATTTT. Protein sequence: CAISDPDRGTDTQYF.

This clonotype was observed at least ten times. The chain combines TRBV12-3 or TRBV12-4 with TRBJ1-2; D is unresolved. V was shortened by 2 bases and J by 5 bases, with 9 bases between the two germline ends. The CDR3 runs 13 residues. The DNA of the CDR3 is TGTGCCAGCAGTTTATCGTCCGGTTATGGCTACACCTTC. The encoded protein is CASSLSSGYGYTF.

The chain is built from TRBV4-2 and TRBJ2-1, with 7 positions matching TRBD1. Looked up from germline, CDR1 is LGHNA and CDR2 is YNFKEQ. Trimming took 2 bases from V and 6 from J; bases not matched to a gene: 4. The CDR3 has 14 residues. CDR3 sequence: CASSQRTGTNEQFF. In nucleotides, the CDR3 is TGTGCCAGCAGCCAACGGACAGGAACCAATGAGCAGTTCTTC.

The chain recombines TRBV10-3 with TRBJ2-3; 7 bases are a match to TRBD2. Trimming at V came to 6 bases and at J to 1 base, leaving 7 bases not matched to a gene. The CDR3 is 15 residues long. Germline V gene data show CDR1 as ENHRY and CDR2 as SYGVKD. CDR3 in DNA: TGTGCCATCAGGGGGAGGGCTAGTGGCACAGATACGCAGTATTTT. Translated: CAIRGRASGTDTQYF.

This clonotype was recorded many times. The CDR3 loop is CASSLGQGALRQPQHF. DNA for the CDR3: TGTGCCAGCAGCCTCGGACAGGGGGCGCTCAGGCAGCCCCAGCATTTT. The gene calls are TRBV5-6 and TRBJ1-5, with 11 bases that match TRBD1. This CDR3 contains 16 residues. Trimming cost V 4 bases and J 7 bases; bases outside gene matches: 10. Per the germline V gene, CDR1 is SGHDT and CDR2 is YYEEEE.

This clonotype appeared many times. The rearrangement links TRBV7-9 to TRBJ2-1; the D is unclear. Germline V CDR1 and CDR2: SEHNR, FQNEAQ (reference sequence). V lost 6 bases to trimming and J lost 5 bases, with 14 bases between them. CDR3 length: 14 amino acids. The CDR3 is CASSHRVSHNEQFF. CDR3 sequence (DNA): TGTGCCAGCAGTCACCGGGTAAGCCACAATGAGCAGTTCTTC. The complete variable domain, with remaining parts taken from reference TRBV7-9 and TRBJ2-1, reads DTGVSQNPRHKITKRGQNVTFRCDPISEHNRLYWYRQTLGQGPEFLTYFQNEAQLEKSRLLSDRFSAERPKGSFSTLEIQRTEQGDSAMYLCASSHRVSHNEQFFGPGTRLTVL.

This clonotype was counted ten times or more. The chain recombines TRBV9 with TRBJ2-1, with TRBD1 matching 8 bases. Germline V lookup: CDR1 SGDLS, CDR2 YYNGEE. The length of the CDR3 is 15 residues. The ends lost 3 bases at V and 6 bases at J; junction bases unmatched: 8. CDR3 region: CASSDDRGVVNEQFF. The CDR3 nucleotides are TGTGCCAGCAGCGATGACAGGGGCGTAGTCAATGAGCAGTTCTTC.

The J gene is TRBJ1-1, the V gene TRBV6-5; D is unclear. V was shortened by 0 bases and J by 1 base, with 12 bases between the two germline ends. The CDR3 has 16 residues. Germline CDR1 is MNHEY and CDR2 is SVGAGI. CDR3 coding DNA: TGTGCCAGCAGTTACTCGGGTAAGAACCCGAACACTGAAGCTTTCTTT. Its protein product is CASSYSGKNPNTEAFF.